The 20 T cell receptor beta chains in this list originate from one sample, sequenced in a study of a mutant IDH1 vaccine in newly diagnosed glioma (dated by TCRdb to the early 2020s). No antigen has been assigned to these receptors. The library was generated by the immunoSEQ multiplex PCR assay. The clones in this table, taken by TCRdb from immuneACCESS, are in-frame only. Not every clone is retained; where verified, under half of the shortfall comes from an unresolved V gene, and the cause of the rest is unknown. The sample includes tens of thousands of clones, with about 74% observed a single time. Around 4.5% of the sample rests with the top ten. The meaning of the sample's time point label: week 35, safety follow-up. Every vaccine dose consisted of 300 ug of a 20-mer mutant IDH1 peptide in Montanide, administered subcutaneously together with topical imiquimod. Specimen: PBMCs, collected from a glioma patient whose treatment included an IDH1 peptide vaccine. The source of these receptors is a man in his fifties with glioma.

The chain employs TRBV10-3 and TRBJ2-3; D gene unclear. The CDR3 runs 14 residues. Germline assignment: CDR1 ENHRY and CDR2 SYGVKD. The V and J ends lost 6 bases and 0 bases respectively, with 10 bases between them. The DNA of the CDR3 is TGTGCCATCAGGAAGACTTCTAGCACAGATACGCAGTATTTT. Translating gives CAIRKTSSTDTQYF.

The chain uses TRBV7-2 and TRBJ2-5; 8 bases match TRBD1. This CDR3 has 16 amino acids. Germline values: CDR1 SGHTA, CDR2 FQGNSA. Unmatched junction bases numbered 10, after V lost 4 bases and J lost 3 bases. CDR3 DNA sequence: TGTGCCAGCAGCTCCGCGACAGGGGCCTTGGAAGAGACCCAGTACTTC. This translates into CASSSATGALEETQYF.

This clone was seen only a few times. The chain recombines TRBV6-5 with TRBJ2-7, with D possibly being TRBD2 (5 bases). This CDR3 region has 11 residues. V lost 8 bases to trimming and J lost 3 bases, with 8 bases between them. CDR1 MNHEY and CDR2 SVGAGI come from the germline V gene. CDR3 nucleotide sequence: TGTGCCAGCTACGGGAACTACGAGCAGTACTTC. Protein sequence: CASYGNYEQYF.

This clone has just a few counts. The chain recombines TRBV27 with TRBJ1-5, with D uncertain. Trimming stripped 9 bases from V and 2 bases from J, with 8 bases between. The CDR3 runs 12 residues. Germline loops: CDR1 MNHEY, CDR2 SMNVEV (reference sequence). CDR3 residues: CARLLGNQPQHF. In DNA, the CDR3 is TGTGCCAGGCTCCTGGGCAATCAGCCCCAGCATTTT.

V is TRBV6-5 and J is TRBJ1-4, with 7 bases fitting TRBD1. Looked up from germline, CDR1 is MNHEY and CDR2 is SVGAGI. Germline trimming cut 5 bases from V and 6 bases from J; bases unmatched to any gene: 6. The CDR3 runs 14 residues. The CDR3 sequence is CASSPRGLDEKLFF. As DNA, the CDR3 is TGTGCCAGCAGTCCAAGGGGGCTAGATGAAAAACTGTTTTTT.

The V and J genes are TRBV27 and TRBJ2-7; D might be TRBD1 (6 bases). This CDR3 spans 11 amino acids. V lost 4 bases, J lost 11 bases, and 12 bases lay in between. CDR1 is MNHEY and CDR2 is SMNVEV in the germline V gene (reference sequence). The CDR3 region has the DNA TGTGCCAGCAGTTCGGGATCAGGGGAGTACTTC. It codes for CASSSGSGEYF.

This chain uses TRBV5-8 with TRBJ1-1; D is unclear. Trimming stripped 2 bases from V and 3 bases from J, with 14 bases between. The CDR3 covers 15 residues. Germline V gene lookup returns CDR1 SGHTS and CDR2 YDEGEE. This CDR3 is CASSFTRQADTEAFF. Written as DNA, the CDR3 is TGTGCCAGCAGCTTCACACGTCAGGCGGACACTGAAGCTTTCTTT.

The chain has TRBV25-1 and TRBJ2-3; no firm D call. The CDR3 runs 11 residues. V was cut by 3 bases and J by 5 bases, with 3 bases left in between. CDR1 MGHDK and CDR2 SYGVNS come from the germline V gene. DNA of the CDR3: TGTGCCAGCAGTGACTTAGATACGCAGTATTTT. Its translation: CASSDLDTQYF.

The DNA for the CDR3 is TGTGCCAGCAGCGTAGGAGTAGCAGGGCAAGAGACCCAGTACTTC. Protein: CASSVGVAGQETQYF. The chain has TRBV9 and TRBJ2-5, with a possible D match to TRBD1 (5 bases). The germline gives CDR1 SGDLS, CDR2 YYNGEE. The CDR3 runs 15 residues. V was trimmed by 0 bases and J by 2 bases, leaving 11 bases between them.

This clone has a handful of counts. The rearrangement joins TRBV7-9 to TRBJ2-1; D perhaps matches TRBD1 (7 bases). The CDR3 totals 13 residues. The germline V gene has CDR1 SEHNR and CDR2 FQNEAQ (reference sequence). V dropped 3 bases and J dropped 8 bases, with 11 bases sitting between them. Written as DNA, the CDR3 is TGTGCCAGCAGCTTTCCCAGGGGGGATGAGCAGTTCTTC. Encoded protein: CASSFPRGDEQFF.

This clone was found once. V and J are TRBV14 and TRBJ2-5; D is possibly TRBD1 (6 bases). V dropped 0 bases and J dropped 2 bases, with 16 bases sitting between them. Germline values: CDR1 SGHDN, CDR2 FVKESK. The CDR3 totals 17 residues. DNA of the CDR3: TGTGCCAGCAGCCAAGAGGAACAGGGAAGACCTCAAGAGACCCAGTACTTC. Protein product: CASSQEEQGRPQETQYF. The variable domain in full, with the rest retrieved from reference TRBV14 and TRBJ2-5, is EAGVTQFPSHSVIEKGQTVTLRCDPISGHDNLYWYRRVMGKEIKFLLHFVKESKQDESGMPNNRFLAERTGGTYSTLKVQPAELEDSGVYFCASSQEEQGRPQETQYFGPGTRLLVL.

This rearrangement joins TRBV7-8 to TRBJ1-2, with 8 bases aligning to TRBD1. The CDR3 length is 15 residues. From germline, CDR1 is SGHVS and CDR2 FQNEAQ. V lost 5 bases, J lost 4 bases, and 9 bases stayed unmatched. In nucleotides, the CDR3 is TGTGCCAGCAGCCCGGACAGGGACCAACCCTATGGCTACACCTTC. Translation: CASSPDRDQPYGYTF.

The rearrangement links TRBV5-1 to TRBJ2-7, with D unresolved. The CDR3 spans 11 residues. The V end lost 2 bases, the J end lost 6 bases, and 6 bases lay between the germline ends. Per the germline V gene, CDR1 is SGHRS and CDR2 is YFSETQ. The CDR3 DNA follows: TGCGCCAGCAGCTTTTCTAGCGAGCAGTACTTC. Its protein product is CASSFSSEQYF.

V and J are TRBV27 and TRBJ2-3, with a tentative D call TRBD2 (5 bases). Per the germline V gene, CDR1 is MNHEY and CDR2 is SMNVEV (reference sequence). The CDR3 has 13 residues. V lost 7 bases, J lost 6 bases, and 14 bases lay in between. This CDR3 reads CASIRRGSDTQYF. DNA of the CDR3: TGTGCCAGCATACGTCGAGGGTCCGATACGCAGTATTTT.

This clone was found a few times. This chain joins TRBV29-1 and TRBJ2-1; D perhaps matches TRBD1 (5 bases). The CDR3 loop spans 14 amino acids. The V gene lost 6 bases and the J gene lost 7 bases, with 19 bases spanning the gap. Germline CDR1 reads SQVTM; CDR2 reads ANQGSEA. The CDR3 sequence is CSVTGHSQRNEQFF. CDR3 in DNA: TGCAGCGTGACCGGACACTCCCAAAGGAATGAGCAGTTCTTC.

The chain carries TRBV19 and TRBJ2-3; the D is unclear. The CDR3 consists of 14 residues. Trimming cost V 7 bases and J 1 base, with 12 bases left between them. The germline CDR1 and CDR2 sequences are LNHDA and SQIVND (reference sequence). In nucleotides, the CDR3 is TGTGCCAGTAAGATAGGCGACGGCACAGATACGCAGTATTTT. Residues: CASKIGDGTDTQYF.

The chain couples TRBV29-1 to TRBJ1-2, with D perhaps TRBD1 (6 bases). Trimming stripped 6 bases from V and 4 bases from J, with 18 bases between. The CDR3 loop spans 14 amino acids. In germline, CDR1 is SQVTM, CDR2 ANQGSEA. As DNA, the CDR3 is TGCAGCGTCCAAAAGAGTCGGACAGCCTATGGCTACACCTTC. The encoded protein is CSVQKSRTAYGYTF.

This chain joins TRBV5-8 and TRBJ2-7, with 7 positions matching TRBD1. Trimming at V came to 4 bases and at J to 2 bases, leaving 6 bases not matched to a gene. The CDR3 extends over 14 amino acids. CDR1 and CDR2 from the germline V gene are SGHTS and YDEGEE. CDR3 in amino acids: CASSPTGRAYEQYF. In DNA, the CDR3 is TGTGCCAGCAGCCCGACAGGGAGAGCCTACGAGCAGTACTTC.

The chain recombines TRBV7-9 with TRBJ1-3; D unresolved. Germline CDR1 is SEHNR and CDR2 is FQNEAQ (reference sequence). Trimming cost V 10 bases and J 1 base, with 14 bases left between them. The CDR3 is 14 residues long. The CDR3: CAIPEHRSGNTIYF. DNA for the CDR3: TGTGCCATCCCGGAACACCGTTCTGGAAACACCATATATTTT.

CDR3 DNA: TGCGCCAGCAGCTTGGCCAATCGGCGGCAGGTTAATGGCTACACCTTC. This encodes CASSLANRRQVNGYTF. The chain has TRBV5-1 and TRBJ1-2; D is undetermined. Trimming cost V 0 bases and J 6 bases, with 18 bases left between them. The CDR3 spans 16 residues. CDR1 is SGHRS and CDR2 is YFSETQ in the germline V gene.